These T cell receptor beta chains were read from a single sample in a study of blood T cells in healthy people across ages. TCRdb passed the 5' RACE reads through MiXCR, listing each CDR3 protein once. The table lists 750,000 to 1,000,000 distinct CDR3 sequences, almost 30% of them singletons. In addition, the sample was reused for a study of T cells of mothers and their children.

The source material was blood. The receptors originated from a woman between 40 and 55 years old in good health. Both conserved end residues are part of each CDR3.

v_call	j_call	cdr3_aa
TRBV10-3	TRBJ2-7	CAISESGALGIYEQYF
TRBV6-5	TRBJ1-4	CASSYQPTGEEKLFF
TRBV11-3	TRBJ2-5	CASSLGLGQGTQYF
TRBV7-6	TRBJ2-5	CASSNSGGAVTETQYF
TRBV15	TRBJ1-4	CATERGVATNEKLFF
TRBV15	TRBJ1-5	CATSPQYNQPQHF
TRBV6-6	TRBJ2-7	CASRDSGTIHEQYF
TRBV29-1	TRBJ1-5	CSTGQGINQPQHF
TRBV7-2	TRBJ2-1	CASSLVAGGAYNEQFF
TRBV6-1	TRBJ1-2	CASSDGRGRLYGYTF
TRBV14	TRBJ1-2	CASSQDLSYGYTF
TRBV9	TRBJ2-2	CASKGTSGGAGELFF
TRBV12-3/TRBV12-4	TRBJ1-2	CASSPIGDTGGYTF
TRBV7-8	TRBJ1-1	CASSLAEHAYMNTEAFF
TRBV7-2	.	CASGLGSPETQYF
TRBV7-2	TRBJ1-1	CASSLISEAFF
TRBV2	TRBJ1-1	CASKLDRRNTEAFF
TRBV7-9	TRBJ1-1	CASSIRVETEAFF